The 8 T cell receptor beta chains below come from one sample, sequenced in a study of blood T cell repertoires in COVID-19. The protocol was immunoSEQ multiplex PCR, while the TCRdb copy is restricted to in-frame clones and leaves out a portion. The sample includes about 400,000 clones, 85% to 90% seen only once; the top ten take approximately 0.96%. The sequenced material came from PBMCs or T cells enriched from blood (not recorded which). The origin of the receptors is a woman in her twenties or thirties with acute COVID-19.

The V call is TRBV9, the J call TRBJ2-5; 14 nucleotides match TRBD2. The CDR3 has 16 residues. Unmatched junction bases numbered 6, after V lost 3 bases and J lost 5 bases. Germline assignment: CDR1 SGDLS and CDR2 YYNGEE. CDR3 loop: CASSAGLAGARETQYF. CDR3 sequence (DNA): TGTGCCAGCAGCGCGGGACTAGCGGGGGCGAGGGAGACCCAGTACTTC.

The chain is built from TRBV3-1 (or the pseudogene TRBV3-2) and TRBJ1-3; 7 bases agree with TRBD1. This CDR3 spans 13 amino acids. Germline V gene sequence: CDR1 LGHDT, CDR2 YNNKEL (reference sequence). The V and J ends lost 4 bases and 6 bases, in that order; junction bases with no gene match: 3. The CDR3 DNA is TGTGCCAGCAGCCTCAGGGGGGAAAACACCATATATTTT. Its translation: CASSLRGENTIYF.

Concerning this clone: At the DNA level, this CDR3 is encoded by other sequences in the same sample as well. The CDR3 here is CASSLGQGNTEAFF. In DNA, the CDR3 is TGTGCCAGCTCGCTGGGACAAGGGAACACTGAAGCTTTCTTT. The chain recombines TRBV18 with TRBJ1-1, with a possible D match to TRBD1 (6 bases). V dropped 6 bases and J dropped 1 base, with 12 bases sitting between them. The CDR3 length is 14 residues. Germline V CDR1 and CDR2: KGHSH, LQKENI.

This chain links TRBV5-1 with TRBJ2-2; maybe TRBD2 (5 bases). The CDR3 has 14 amino acids. Germline CDR1 and CDR2: SGHRS and YFSETQ. V was shortened by 6 bases and J by 3 bases, with 12 bases between the two germline ends. The CDR3 DNA reads TGCGCCAGCAAACGGGGAATAGACACCGGGGAGCTGTTTTTT. Its protein is CASKRGIDTGELFF. Complete variable domain (other parts from reference TRBV5-1 and TRBJ2-2): KAGVTQTPRYLIKTRGQQVTLSCSPISGHRSVSWYQQTPGQGLQFLFEYFSETQRNKGNFPGRFSGRQFSNSRSEMNVSTLELGDSALYLCASKRGIDTGELFFGEGSRLTVL.

The chain links TRBV30 to TRBJ1-3, with 7 positions matching TRBD1. CDR3 size: 14 residues. J lost 4 bases, V lost 4 bases, and 7 bases had no gene match. Germline V gene lookup returns CDR1 GTSNPN and CDR2 SVGIG (reference sequence). The CDR3: CAWIRQGEGNTIYF. CDR3 DNA sequence: TGTGCCTGGATTCGACAGGGTGAGGGAAACACCATATATTTT.

The chain carries TRBV5-1 and TRBJ1-1, with a tentative D call TRBD1 (5 bases). This CDR3 is built from 14 residues. Trimming left V 4 bases short and J 4 bases short, with 14 bases between. CDR1 SGHRS and CDR2 YFSETQ come from the germline V gene. The CDR3 is CASSPGGVGTEAFF. The CDR3 DNA reads TGCGCCAGCAGCCCCGGGGGGGTGGGCACTGAAGCTTTCTTT.

The chain combines TRBV29-1 with TRBJ2-1; a weak D match, TRBD2 (7 bases). Trimming took off 7 bases at V and 8 bases at J, with 24 bases between the two ends. The CDR3 contains 15 residues. Germline V gene data show CDR1 as SQVTM and CDR2 as ANQGSEA. The CDR3 DNA is TGCAGCGCCATGTGGGGGGGGCAGCGGGGCCATGAGCAGTTCTTC. This codes for CSAMWGGQRGHEQFF.

The CDR3 bases are TGCGCCAGCAGCCAACCCCTCACCGGGGAGCTGTTTTTT. Translating it yields CASSQPLTGELFF. The chain links TRBV4-1 to TRBJ2-2; D unresolved. The V end lost 2 bases, the J end lost 4 bases, and 5 bases lay between the germline ends. This CDR3 is built from 13 residues. Germline V gene lookup returns CDR1 MGHRA and CDR2 YSYEKL.